The 29 T cell receptor beta chains reported below all come from one sample, sequenced in a study of patients and donors after allogeneic stem cell transplantation. Using its own MiXCR run on the RT-PCR reads, TCRdb lists one record per CDR3 protein. The sample yields hundreds of thousands of distinct CDR3 sequences, around 15% seen once. The sequenced material came from blood, either unsorted or a sorted T cell fraction (not recorded which). Receptors originate from a human donor who was either an allogeneic HSCT recipient or a stem cell or donor lymphocyte infusion donor (not recorded which). It is not recorded whose cells these are; they may come from a transplant donor.

CDR3 DNA: TGTGCCAGCAGTACCCGCGGGACTAGCGGGGCAGAGCAGTACTTC. It codes for CASSTRGTSGAEQYF. This sequence joins TRBV2 and TRBJ2-7, with TRBD2 matching over 13 bases. The CDR3 extends over 15 amino acids. Looked up from germline, CDR1 is SNHLY and CDR2 is FYNNEI. V lost 5 bases, J lost 7 bases, and 8 bases stayed unmatched. Full variable domain (remainder filled in from reference TRBV2 and TRBJ2-7): EPEVTQTPSHQVTQMGQEVILRCVPISNHLYFYWYRQILGQKVEFLVSFYNNEISEKSEIFDDQFSVERPDGSNFTLKIRSTKLEDSAMYFCASSTRGTSGAEQYFGPGTRLTVT.

The J gene is TRBJ2-5, the V gene TRBV20-1; tentative D call: TRBD2 (5 bases). The CDR3 covers 13 residues. Trimming left V 6 bases short and J 1 base short, with 12 bases between. Germline V gene lookup returns CDR1 DFQATT and CDR2 SNEGSKA (reference sequence). Here the CDR3 reads CSANEGVQETQYF. In DNA form, the CDR3 reads TGCAGTGCAAACGAGGGCGTCCAAGAGACCCAGTACTTC.

This clonotype has a single count. The rearrangement links TRBV14 to TRBJ1-1; weak D call: TRBD1 (5 bases). Trimming left V 1 base short and J 6 bases short, with 12 bases between. In germline, CDR1 is SGHDN, CDR2 FVKESK. This CDR3 has 14 amino acids. The CDR3 is CASSQVGTSPEAFF. In DNA form, the CDR3 reads TGTGCCAGCAGCCAAGTTGGGACCTCCCCTGAAGCTTTCTTT.

The chain is built from TRBV12-3 or TRBV12-4 and TRBJ1-5, with 10 bases lining up with TRBD1. The V segment lost 1 base and the J segment 4 bases; nucleotides outside the gene matches: 7. The CDR3 loop spans 17 amino acids. The CDR3 is CASSLVVTGGGNQPQHF. The CDR3 DNA reads TGTGCCAGCAGTTTAGTCGTGACAGGGGGCGGGAATCAGCCCCAGCATTTT.

A few counts support this clonotype. The rearrangement links TRBV12-3 or TRBV12-4 to TRBJ1-1; weak D call: TRBD1 (6 bases). Trimming pared 6 bases from V and 10 bases from J, leaving 12 bases between. The CDR3 runs 11 residues. CDR3 nucleotides: TGTGCCAGCAGCTTCGGGACACCAGCTTTCTTT. It encodes CASSFGTPAFF.

This clonotype was detected many times. The V call is TRBV12-3 or TRBV12-4, the J call TRBJ1-6; TRBD1 aligns across 7 bases. The CDR3 totals 18 residues. V lost 5 bases, J lost 10 bases, and 20 bases stayed unmatched. CDR3 amino acids: CASSLTLIWTGKGSPLHF. The CDR3 coding sequence is TGTGCCAGCAGTCTCACCCTGATTTGGACAGGCAAAGGGTCACCCCTCCACTTT.

This chain links TRBV20-1 with TRBJ1-2; D possibly corresponds to TRBD1 (5 bases). Germline V gene lookup returns CDR1 DFQATT and CDR2 SNEGSKA (reference sequence). CDR3 length: 15 amino acids. V was cut by 5 bases and J by 8 bases, with 24 bases left in between. CDR3 loop: CSAAPLLGLPGGYTF. In DNA form, the CDR3 reads TGCAGTGCTGCCCCTCTCCTGGGGCTACCGGGCGGCTACACCTTC.

CDR3 sequence reads: CSVNRGRTGELFF. CDR3 nucleotides: TGCAGCGTTAACAGGGGGCGGACCGGGGAGCTGTTTTTT. The chain recombines TRBV29-1 with TRBJ2-2; 9 bases are shared with TRBD1. The length of the CDR3 is 13 residues. From germline, CDR1 is SQVTM and CDR2 ANQGSEA. With 5 bases clipped from V and 5 bases from J, the junction kept 3 bases outside the gene matches.

The V gene is TRBV2, the J gene TRBJ1-5; D not certain. V was shortened by 9 bases and J by 4 bases, with 7 bases between the two germline ends. CDR1 and CDR2 from the germline V gene are SNHLY and FYNNEI. The CDR3 loop spans 11 amino acids. In DNA form, the CDR3 reads TGTGCCAGGGCGGAGAATCAGCCCCAGCATTTT. Its translation: CARAENQPQHF.

The chain joins TRBV20-1 to TRBJ2-1; no firm D call. V lost 5 bases and J 5 bases, leaving 19 bases between the germline ends. The CDR3 is made up of 15 amino acids. Germline CDR1 and CDR2: DFQATT and SNEGSKA (reference sequence). The CDR3 loop is CSARPGSRGNNEQFF. CDR3 nucleotide sequence: TGCAGTGCTCGTCCGGGTTCCCGAGGAAACAATGAGCAGTTCTTC.

This clonotype was picked up many times. V and J are TRBV12-3 or TRBV12-4 and TRBJ2-7; 9 nucleotides match TRBD1. With V trimmed by 5 bases and J by 6 bases, 20 bases remained unmatched. There are 18 residues in the CDR3. CDR3 sequence reads: CASSRRTGDMGFGTEQYF. The CDR3 DNA reads TGTGCCAGCAGTCGCCGGACAGGGGATATGGGATTCGGTACCGAGCAGTACTTC.

The table lists this clonotype with many counts. This chain connects TRBV5-1 to TRBJ1-1; D possibly corresponds to TRBD1 (5 bases). CDR3 length equals 13 residues. The germline CDR1 and CDR2 sequences are SGHRS and YFSETQ. V lost 3 bases and J 4 bases, leaving 10 bases between the germline ends. This CDR3 is CASSWAGSTEAFF. The DNA for the CDR3 is TGCGCCAGCAGCTGGGCAGGGAGCACTGAAGCTTTCTTT.

The gene calls are TRBV7-2 and TRBJ2-7; the D is unclear. The CDR3 extends over 16 amino acids. Germline loops: CDR1 SGHTA, CDR2 FQGNSA. Trimming shortened V by 1 base and J by 3 bases, and 16 bases separated the two germline ends. In nucleotides, the CDR3 is TGTGCCAGCAGCTTAGTAAGCGCAGGTCCCTACTACGAGCAGTACTTC. Translation: CASSLVSAGPYYEQYF.

This chain connects TRBV7-3 to TRBJ1-2, with D possibly being TRBD1 (6 bases). Germline CDR1 reads SGHTA; CDR2 reads FQGTGA. Trimming left V 0 bases short and J 4 bases short, with 9 bases between. The CDR3 contains 14 residues. The CDR3 nucleotides are TGTGCCAGCAGCTTAACAGGGGGGATCTATGGCTACACCTTC. Translating gives CASSLTGGIYGYTF.

Only a few counts were recorded for this clonotype. V is TRBV29-1 and J is TRBJ2-5, with D tentatively TRBD2 (7 bases). Germline lookup yields CDR1 SQVTM and CDR2 ANQGSEA. V lost 7 bases to trimming and J lost 1 base, with 13 bases between them. The CDR3 totals 13 residues. This CDR3 is CSARGGFQETQYF. Written as DNA, the CDR3 is TGCAGCGCGCGCGGGGGCTTCCAAGAGACCCAGTACTTC. Variable domain in full (rest from reference TRBV29-1 and TRBJ2-5): SAVISQKPSRDICQRGTSLTIQCQVDSQVTMMFWYRQQPGQSLTLIATANQGSEATYESGFVIDKFPISRPNLTFSTLTVSNMSPEDSSIYLCSARGGFQETQYFGPGTRLLVL.

The rearrangement uses TRBV5-1 and TRBJ2-2, with TRBD2 as a possible D gene (6 bases). Germline CDR1 SGHRS, CDR2 YFSETQ. This CDR3 region has 15 residues. V lost 2 bases and J 3 bases, leaving 11 bases between the germline ends. The CDR3 DNA sequence: TGCGCCAGCAGCTTAGAGACTAGTGACACCGGGGAGCTGTTTTTT. This gives the protein CASSLETSDTGELFF.

This clonotype was observed at least ten times. V and J are TRBV20-1 and TRBJ2-7; no firm D call. V dropped 2 bases and J dropped 0 bases, with 5 bases sitting between them. The CDR3 sequence is 12 residues long. In germline, CDR1 is DFQATT, CDR2 SNEGSKA (reference sequence). The DNA of the CDR3 is TGCAGTGCTAGAATAGCCTCCTACGAGCAGTACTTC. Translating it yields CSARIASYEQYF.

This clonotype was recorded a few times. The chain is built from TRBV11-2 and TRBJ2-7; 12 bases match TRBD1. Germline V gene lookup returns CDR1 SGHAT and CDR2 FQNNGV. CDR3 size: 14 residues. V dropped 4 bases and J dropped 5; count of bases not matched to a gene: 3. The CDR3 DNA is TGTGCCAGCAGCTCCGGGACAGGGGGCGACGAGCAGTACTTC. It encodes CASSSGTGGDEQYF.

V is TRBV24-1 and J is TRBJ1-4; the D gene is possibly TRBD1 (5 bases). V was pared by 2 bases and J by 7 bases, with 13 bases between. CDR1 and CDR2 from the germline V gene are KGHDR and SFDVKD. The CDR3 is made up of 15 amino acids. The CDR3 sequence: CATSDSDTRGEKLFF. In DNA, the CDR3 is TGTGCCACCAGTGATTCGGACACGCGCGGTGAAAAACTGTTTTTT.

This clonotype was seen a handful of times. V usage is TRBV24-1 and J usage is TRBJ2-2; 9 bases agree with TRBD1. Trimming took 2 bases from V and 7 from J; bases not matched to a gene: 4. The V gene's germline CDR1 is KGHDR and CDR2 SFDVKD. CDR3 length equals 15 residues. CDR3 in amino acids: CATSDYRGPDGELFF. CDR3 DNA sequence: TGTGCCACCAGTGATTACAGGGGGCCCGACGGGGAGCTGTTTTTT.

This clonotype occurred a few times. The CDR3, as DNA: TGCGCCAGCAGCTTGGTCTTGGGCTACGAGCAGTACTTC. Translating gives CASSLVLGYEQYF. The genes are TRBV5-1 and TRBJ2-7; D is uncertain. The CDR3 length is 13 residues. CDR1 is SGHRS, CDR2 YFSETQ, per germline. Between the trimmed V and J ends, which lost 0 bases and 3 bases, there was a span of 7 bases.

The rearrangement joins TRBV18 to TRBJ2-5; TRBD1 matches 7 bases. Losses at the gene ends were 3 bases for V and 5 bases for J; bases not matched to a gene: 6. The CDR3 is made up of 14 amino acids. The germline V gene has CDR1 KGHSH and CDR2 LQKENI. Here the CDR3 reads CASSPGTVGETQYF. The CDR3 DNA reads TGTGCCAGCTCACCGGGGACAGTAGGGGAGACCCAGTACTTC.

The chain joins TRBV9 to TRBJ2-1; D uncertain. The CDR3 length is 17 residues. V was cut by 0 bases and J by 4 bases, with 17 bases left in between. Per germline, CDR1 SGDLS and CDR2 YYNGEE. CDR3 loop: CASSVVKGSYPYNEQFF. DNA of the CDR3: TGTGCCAGCAGCGTAGTGAAGGGAAGTTACCCTTACAATGAGCAGTTCTTC.

This clonotype has more than one count but fewer than ten. The chain links TRBV21-1 to TRBJ2-1; the table calls TRBD2, which could not be checked here. TRBV21-1 is deemed a pseudogene. CDR3 size: 16 residues. The CDR3 DNA reads as TGTGCCAGCAGCAAACCCCTAGCGGGGGGCTACAATGAGCAGTTCTTC. This sequence encodes CASSKPLAGGYNEQFF.

The V and J genes are TRBV7-9 and TRBJ1-6, with 7 bases identical to TRBD1. Germline lookup yields CDR1 SEHNR and CDR2 FQNEAQ (reference sequence). CDR3 length: 17 residues. The ends lost 4 bases at V and 4 bases at J; junction bases unmatched: 10. This CDR3 is CASSYTGVEPYNSPLHF. The DNA of the CDR3 is TGTGCCAGCAGCTATACAGGGGTTGAACCTTATAATTCACCCCTCCACTTT.

The chain employs TRBV9 and TRBJ2-7, with D uncertain. Germline V gene lookup returns CDR1 SGDLS and CDR2 YYNGEE. This CDR3 is built from 12 residues. V lost 4 bases, J lost 6 bases, and 11 bases lay in between. The CDR3 bases are TGTGCCAGCAGCCCCCTGTGGGGCGAGCAGTACTTC. Amino acid sequence: CASSPLWGEQYF.

This clonotype was seen a few times. The chain recombines TRBV10-3 with TRBJ2-7; no reliable D call. The CDR3 consists of 14 residues. Germline-derived CDR1 and CDR2 are ENHRY and SYGVKD. The V end was cut by 10 bases, the J end by 0 bases, with 16 bases between. The CDR3 spells CATKDGPTSYEQYF. DNA of the CDR3: TGTGCCACCAAGGACGGCCCTACCTCCTACGAGCAGTACTTC.

This clonotype was observed at least ten times. J is TRBJ1-5 and V is TRBV6-2 or TRBV6-3; D call uncertain. The CDR3 sequence is 13 residues long. Germline assignment: CDR1 MNHEY and CDR2 SVGEGT. V lost 1 base and J lost 1, with 2 bases in between. The CDR3: CASSYWSNQPQHF. The CDR3 DNA sequence: TGTGCCAGCAGTTACTGGAGCAATCAGCCCCAGCATTTT.

This clonotype was recorded a few times. V is TRBV4-2 and J is TRBJ2-1, with 10 positions matching TRBD2. After removal of 5 bases from V and 4 bases from J, the junction contained 14 bases not matched to a gene. The CDR3 is made up of 18 amino acids. The germline V gene encodes CDR1 LGHNA and CDR2 YNFKEQ. This chain's CDR3 is CASSEVASGGAYYNEQFF. CDR3 DNA: TGTGCCAGCAGCGAAGTCGCGAGCGGGGGGGCTTATTACAATGAGCAGTTCTTC.